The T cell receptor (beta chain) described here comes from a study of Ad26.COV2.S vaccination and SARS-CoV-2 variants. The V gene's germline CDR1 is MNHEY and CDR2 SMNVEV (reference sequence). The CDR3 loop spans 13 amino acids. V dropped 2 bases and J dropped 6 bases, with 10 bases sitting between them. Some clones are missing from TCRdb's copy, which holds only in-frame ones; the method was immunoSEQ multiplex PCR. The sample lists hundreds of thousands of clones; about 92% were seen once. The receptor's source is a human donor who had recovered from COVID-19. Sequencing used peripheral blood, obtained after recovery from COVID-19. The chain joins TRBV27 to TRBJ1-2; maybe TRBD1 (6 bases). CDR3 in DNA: TGTGCCAGCAGTTTAAAGACAGGCGATGGCTACACCTTC. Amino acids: CASSLKTGDGYTF.